This passage covers 8 T cell receptor beta chains from one sample sequenced in a study of Ad26.COV2.S vaccination and SARS-CoV-2 variants. Generated by immunoSEQ multiplex PCR, the TCRdb table keeps only in-frame clones and is missing some. The sample contains about 680,000 clones, 70% to 90% of which appear only once. Treatment reported: roughly 19 received Ad26.COV2.S at low or high dose, single or two shots; several received placebo; per-sample allocation not given. Sample collection was performed on day 63 after the first vaccine or placebo injection. This sample comprised peripheral blood, obtained in a trial of Ad26.COV2.S vaccine versus placebo. Every receptor here comes from a person aged 18-60 years who received the Ad26.COV2.S COVID-19 vaccine or a placebo.

The chain recombines TRBV7-3 with TRBJ2-3; tentative D call: TRBD1 (6 bases). Trimming cost V 7 bases and J 1 base, with 12 bases left between them. Per the germline V gene, CDR1 is SGHTA and CDR2 is FQGTGA. The CDR3 loop spans 14 amino acids. CDR3 residues: CASNRGGGTDTQYF. The CDR3 region has the DNA TGTGCCAGCAACCGTGGGGGCGGCACAGATACGCAGTATTTT.

The chain links TRBV7-2 to TRBJ2-7; TRBD2 might be the D (6 bases). The germline gives CDR1 SGHTA, CDR2 FQGNSA. The length of the CDR3 is 12 residues. Trimming shortened V by 5 bases and J by 2 bases, and 7 bases separated the two germline ends. CDR3 amino acids: CASSREPYEQYF. CDR3 in DNA: TGTGCCAGCAGCCGGGAGCCCTACGAGCAGTACTTC.

The chain is built from TRBV11-2 and TRBJ2-7, with TRBD2 matching over 13 bases. Germline CDR1 and CDR2: SGHAT and FQNNGV. V dropped 5 bases and J dropped 3; count of bases not matched to a gene: 7. CDR3 length: 16 amino acids. The CDR3 DNA follows: TGTGCCAGCAGCCCGGACGGACTAGCGGGAGTCTACGAGCAGTACTTC. Translating gives CASSPDGLAGVYEQYF.

In regard to this clone: Distinct nucleotide sequences in the sample also encode this CDR3. The chain employs TRBV12-3 or TRBV12-4 and TRBJ1-1; D is unresolved. V was trimmed by 3 bases and J by 1 base, leaving 6 bases between them. The CDR3 covers 13 residues. The CDR3 here is CASSFGPNTEAFF. For the CDR3, the DNA is TGTGCCAGCAGTTTTGGACCGAACACTGAAGCTTTCTTT.

The chain uses TRBV5-1 and TRBJ1-3; D is ambiguous. This CDR3 comprises 16 residues. CDR1 and CDR2 from the germline V gene are SGHRS and YFSETQ. V was clipped by 0 bases and J by 1 base, with 11 bases between them. In DNA form, the CDR3 reads TGCGCCAGCAGCTTGGCCGTGGGGAGATCTGGAAACACCATATATTTT. Protein: CASSLAVGRSGNTIYF.

The J gene is TRBJ1-2, the V gene TRBV19; weak D call: TRBD1 (6 bases). The V end was cut by 9 bases, the J end by 6 bases, with 17 bases between. CDR3 length: 13 amino acids. Germline loops: CDR1 LNHDA, CDR2 SQIVND (reference sequence). CDR3: CASRFRGGDGYTF. The CDR3 region has the DNA TGTGCCAGCCGATTCAGGGGCGGGGATGGCTACACCTTC.

This clone has just a few counts. The J gene is TRBJ2-2, the V gene TRBV5-4; maybe TRBD1 (5 bases). Trimming left V 7 bases short and J 0 bases short, with 10 bases between. The germline CDR1 and CDR2 sequences are SGHNT and YYREEE (reference sequence). There are 14 residues in the CDR3. Here the CDR3 reads CASLDRPNTGELFF. CDR3 nucleotides: TGTGCCAGCTTAGACAGACCGAACACCGGGGAGCTGTTTTTT. The full variable domain, in which reference TRBV5-4 and TRBJ2-2 provide the parts outside the CDR3, is ETGVTQSPTHLIKTRGQQVTLRCSSQSGHNTVSWYQQALGQGPQFIFQYYREEENGRGNFPPRFSGLQFPNYSSELNVNALELDDSALYLCASLDRPNTGELFFGEGSRLTVL.

The rearrangement links TRBV10-1 to TRBJ2-5; no firm D call. The CDR3 extends over 13 amino acids. Between the trimmed V and J ends, which lost 5 bases and 4 bases, there was a span of 11 bases. Germline V gene sequence: CDR1 WNHNN, CDR2 SYGVQD (reference sequence). CDR3 residues: CASSRSGGETQYF. In nucleotides, the CDR3 is TGCGCCAGCAGTCGGTCGGGTGGAGAGACCCAGTACTTC.